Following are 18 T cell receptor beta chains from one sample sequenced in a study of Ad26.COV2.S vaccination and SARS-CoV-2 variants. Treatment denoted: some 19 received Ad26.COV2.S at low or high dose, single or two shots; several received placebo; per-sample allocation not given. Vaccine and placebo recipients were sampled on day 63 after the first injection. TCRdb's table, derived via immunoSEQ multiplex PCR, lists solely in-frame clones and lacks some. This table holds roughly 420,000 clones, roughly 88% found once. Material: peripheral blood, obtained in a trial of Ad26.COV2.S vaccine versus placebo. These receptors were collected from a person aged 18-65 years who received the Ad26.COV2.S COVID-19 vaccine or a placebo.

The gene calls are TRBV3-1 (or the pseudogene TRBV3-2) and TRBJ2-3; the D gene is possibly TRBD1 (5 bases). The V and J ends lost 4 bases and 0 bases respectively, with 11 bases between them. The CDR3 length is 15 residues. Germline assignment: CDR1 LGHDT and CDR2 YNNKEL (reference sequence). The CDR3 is CASSPGHLSTDTQYF. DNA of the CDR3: TGTGCCAGCAGCCCCGGACACCTAAGCACAGATACGCAGTATTTT.

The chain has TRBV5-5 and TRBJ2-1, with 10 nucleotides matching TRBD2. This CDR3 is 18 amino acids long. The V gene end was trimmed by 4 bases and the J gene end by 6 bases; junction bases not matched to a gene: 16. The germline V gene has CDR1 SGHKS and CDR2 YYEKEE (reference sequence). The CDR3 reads CASSMNPGAGGFVNEQFF. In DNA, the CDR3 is TGTGCCAGCAGCATGAACCCAGGAGCGGGGGGGTTCGTCAATGAGCAGTTCTTC.

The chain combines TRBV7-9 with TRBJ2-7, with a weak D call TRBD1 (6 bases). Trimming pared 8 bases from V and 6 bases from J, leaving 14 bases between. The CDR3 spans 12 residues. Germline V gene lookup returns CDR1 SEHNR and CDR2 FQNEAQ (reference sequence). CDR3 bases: TGTGCCAGCCAAAGAGGGGGTAGCGAGCAGTACTTC. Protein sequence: CASQRGGSEQYF.

The CDR3 coding sequence is TGTGCCAGCAGTTTAATTGCAGGGGGCGGGAGGACTGAAGCTTTCTTT. Its translation: CASSLIAGGGRTEAFF. The rearrangement links TRBV28 to TRBJ1-1; 8 bases fit TRBD1. This CDR3 contains 16 residues. The junction had 10 bases not matched to a gene; V was cut back by 2 bases and J by 5 bases. Germline CDR1 is MDHEN and CDR2 is SYDVKM.

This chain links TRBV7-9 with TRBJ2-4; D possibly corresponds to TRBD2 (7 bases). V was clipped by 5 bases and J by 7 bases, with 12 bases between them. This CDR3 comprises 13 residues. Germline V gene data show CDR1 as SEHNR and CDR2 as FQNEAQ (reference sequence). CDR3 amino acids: CASSLGGANIQYF. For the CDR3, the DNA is TGTGCCAGCAGCCTTGGGGGGGCTAACATTCAGTACTTC. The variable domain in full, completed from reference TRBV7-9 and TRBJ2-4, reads DTGVSQNPRHKITKRGQNVTFRCDPISEHNRLYWYRQTLGQGPEFLTYFQNEAQLEKSRLLSDRFSAERPKGSFSTLEIQRTEQGDSAMYLCASSLGGANIQYFGAGTRLSVL.

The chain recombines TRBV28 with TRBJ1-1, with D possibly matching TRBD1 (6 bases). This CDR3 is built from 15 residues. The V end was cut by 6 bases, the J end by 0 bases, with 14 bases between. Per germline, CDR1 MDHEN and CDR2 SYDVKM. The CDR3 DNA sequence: TGTGCCAGCAGGGGGACGGGACATATGAACACTGAAGCTTTCTTT. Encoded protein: CASRGTGHMNTEAFF.

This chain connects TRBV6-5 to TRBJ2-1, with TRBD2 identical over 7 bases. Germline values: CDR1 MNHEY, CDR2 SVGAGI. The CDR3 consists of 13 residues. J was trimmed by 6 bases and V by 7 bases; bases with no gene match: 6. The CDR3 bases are TGTGCCAGCAAGGGAGGGAGCACCAATGAGCAGTTCTTC. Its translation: CASKGGSTNEQFF.

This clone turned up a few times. The CDR3 DNA is TGTGCCAGCAGCGGACTAGCGGGGCCGTACGAGCAGTACTTC. Translating gives CASSGLAGPYEQYF. The chain links TRBV9 to TRBJ2-7; 11 nucleotides line up with TRBD2. Trimming cost V 3 bases and J 4 bases; bases outside gene matches: 3. Looked up from germline, CDR1 is SGDLS and CDR2 is YYNGEE. The CDR3 loop spans 14 amino acids.

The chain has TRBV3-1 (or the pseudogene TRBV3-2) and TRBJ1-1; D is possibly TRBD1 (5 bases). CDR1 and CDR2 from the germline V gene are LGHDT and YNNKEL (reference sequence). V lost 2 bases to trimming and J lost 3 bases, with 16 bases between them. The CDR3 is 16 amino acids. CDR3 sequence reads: CASSQRWGVKDTEAFF. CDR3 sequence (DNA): TGTGCCAGCAGCCAAAGATGGGGGGTAAAGGACACTGAAGCTTTCTTT.

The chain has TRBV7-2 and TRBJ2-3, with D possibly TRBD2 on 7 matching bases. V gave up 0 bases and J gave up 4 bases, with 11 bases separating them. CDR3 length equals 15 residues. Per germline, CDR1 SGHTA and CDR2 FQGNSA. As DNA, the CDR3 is TGTGCCAGCAGCTTAGCGGGGGGGCAGTCAGATACGCAGTATTTT. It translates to CASSLAGGQSDTQYF.

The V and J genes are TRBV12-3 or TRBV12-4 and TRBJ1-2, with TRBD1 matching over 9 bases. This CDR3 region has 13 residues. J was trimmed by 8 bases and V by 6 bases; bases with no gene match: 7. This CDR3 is CASSAGQGRGYTF. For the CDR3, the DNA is TGTGCCAGCAGCGCGGGACAGGGTAGGGGCTACACCTTC.

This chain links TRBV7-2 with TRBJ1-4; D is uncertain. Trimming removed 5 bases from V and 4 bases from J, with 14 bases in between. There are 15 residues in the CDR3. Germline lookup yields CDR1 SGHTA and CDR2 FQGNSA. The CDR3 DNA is TGTGCCAGCAGCGCCAACGGACGGCTTAATGAAAAACTGTTTTTT. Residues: CASSANGRLNEKLFF.

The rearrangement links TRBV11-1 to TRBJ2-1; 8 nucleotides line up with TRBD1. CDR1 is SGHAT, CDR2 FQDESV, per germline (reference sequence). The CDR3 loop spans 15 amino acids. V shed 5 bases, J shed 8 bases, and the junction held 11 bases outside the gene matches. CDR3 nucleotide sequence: TGTGCCAGCAGCCAAAACGGACAGGGTGTGGATGAGCAGTTCTTC. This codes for CASSQNGQGVDEQFF.

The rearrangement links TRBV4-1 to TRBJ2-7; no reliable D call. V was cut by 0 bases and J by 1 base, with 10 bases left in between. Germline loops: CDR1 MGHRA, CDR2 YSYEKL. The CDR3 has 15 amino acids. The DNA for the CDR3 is TGCGCCAGCAGCCAAGAGAGGACGGTGTCCTACGAGCAGTACTTC. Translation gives CASSQERTVSYEQYF.

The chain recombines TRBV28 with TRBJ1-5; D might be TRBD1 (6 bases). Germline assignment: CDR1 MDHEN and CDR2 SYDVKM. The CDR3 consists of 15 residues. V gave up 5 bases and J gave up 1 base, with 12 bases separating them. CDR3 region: CASSEKTGSNQPQHF. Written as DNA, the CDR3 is TGTGCCAGCAGTGAGAAGACAGGAAGCAATCAGCCCCAGCATTTT. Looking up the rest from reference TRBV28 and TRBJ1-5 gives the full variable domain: DVKVTQSSRYLVKRTGEKVFLECVQDMDHENMFWYRQDPGLGLRLIYFSYDVKMKEKGDIPEGYSVSREKKERFSLILESASTNQTSMYLCASSEKTGSNQPQHFGDGTRLSIL.

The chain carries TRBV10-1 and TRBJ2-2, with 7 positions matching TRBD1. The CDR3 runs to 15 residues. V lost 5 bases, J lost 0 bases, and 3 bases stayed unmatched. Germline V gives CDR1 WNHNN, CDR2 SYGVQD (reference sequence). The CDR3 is CASSRTGPNTGELFF. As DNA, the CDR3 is TGCGCCAGCAGTCGGACAGGCCCGAACACCGGGGAGCTGTTTTTT.

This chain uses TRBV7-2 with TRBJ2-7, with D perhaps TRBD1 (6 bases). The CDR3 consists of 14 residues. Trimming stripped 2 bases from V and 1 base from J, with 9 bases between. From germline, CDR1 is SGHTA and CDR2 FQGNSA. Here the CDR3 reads CASSLQGQSYEQYF. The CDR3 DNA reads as TGTGCCAGCAGCTTACAGGGGCAATCCTACGAGCAGTACTTC.

This CDR3 reads CASRTVGGALATNEKLFF. The DNA of the CDR3 is TGTGCCAGTCGGACCGTGGGGGGGGCCCTTGCAACTAATGAAAAACTGTTTTTT. V and J are TRBV28 and TRBJ1-4, with a tentative D call TRBD1 (6 bases). There are 18 residues in the CDR3. The ends were cut back, 9 bases at V and 0 bases at J, with 23 bases in the middle. The germline V gene encodes CDR1 MDHEN and CDR2 SYDVKM.